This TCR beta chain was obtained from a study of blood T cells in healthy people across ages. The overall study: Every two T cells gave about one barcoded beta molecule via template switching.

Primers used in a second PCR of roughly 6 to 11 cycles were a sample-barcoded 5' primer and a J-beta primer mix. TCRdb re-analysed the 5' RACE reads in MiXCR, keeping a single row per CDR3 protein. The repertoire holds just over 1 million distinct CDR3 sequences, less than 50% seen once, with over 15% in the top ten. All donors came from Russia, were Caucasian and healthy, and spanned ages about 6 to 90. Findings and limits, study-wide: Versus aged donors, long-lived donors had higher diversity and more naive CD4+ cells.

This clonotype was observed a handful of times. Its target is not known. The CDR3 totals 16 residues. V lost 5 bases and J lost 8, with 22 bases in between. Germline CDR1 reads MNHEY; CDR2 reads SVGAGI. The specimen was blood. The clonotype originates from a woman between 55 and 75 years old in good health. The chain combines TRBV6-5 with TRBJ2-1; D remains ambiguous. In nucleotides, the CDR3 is TGTGCCAGCAGTCCTCAGGCAGGATGGATGAACGATGAGCAGTTCTTC. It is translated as CASSPQAGWMNDEQFF.